Below are 27 T cell receptor beta chains sequenced from a single sample in a study of shared clonotypes between healthy human individuals. Sequencing used immunoSEQ multiplex PCR; TCRdb keeps in-frame clones, though not all of them. The repertoire holds more than 2,000,000 clones, just over 90% seen once, with 0.14% in the top ten. Sequencing used naive CD4+ T cells sorted from blood. Sample subset: CD45RA+ positively selected. Receptor source: a man aged 18 to 29 in good health.

This clone appeared a single time. The CDR3 bases are TGTGCCAGCAGGTCAGAAGGGGCGGGAGACTATGGCTACACCTTC. The encoded protein is CASRSEGAGDYGYTF. The chain couples TRBV6-1 to TRBJ1-2, with D possibly being TRBD1 (5 bases). The germline V and J ends were trimmed by 6 bases and 3 bases, with 17 bases remaining between them. CDR3 size: 15 residues. Germline V gene data show CDR1 as MNHNS and CDR2 as SASEGT.

This chain uses TRBV6-6 with TRBJ1-2; TRBD1 agrees at 10 bases. This CDR3 is 15 amino acids long. V was pared by 5 bases and J by 3 bases, with 6 bases of the junction left unmatched. Germline V gene data show CDR1 as MNHNY and CDR2 as SVGAGI (reference sequence). In DNA, the CDR3 is TGTGCCAGCAGTATTACCGGGACAGGGGACTATGGCTACACCTTC. It encodes CASSITGTGDYGYTF.

A remark on this clone: This specimen includes other DNA sequences encoding the same CDR3. V and J are TRBV7-2 and TRBJ2-5; D may be TRBD1 (5 bases). Trimming shortened V by 1 base and J by 4 bases, and 7 bases separated the two germline ends. The CDR3 consists of 13 residues. Germline V gives CDR1 SGHTA, CDR2 FQGNSA. In DNA, the CDR3 is TGTGCCAGCAGCTTAGGCAGGGTAGAGACCCAGTACTTC. It yields the protein CASSLGRVETQYF.

This rearrangement joins TRBV18 to TRBJ1-2, with D possibly being TRBD1 (6 bases). CDR1 KGHSH and CDR2 LQKENI come from the germline V gene. The CDR3 is made up of 16 amino acids. V was trimmed by 3 bases and J by 5 bases, leaving 19 bases between them. The CDR3 is CASSPLVGAPGYGYTF. The DNA for the CDR3 is TGTGCCAGCTCACCGTTGGTGGGGGCGCCTGGGTATGGCTACACCTTC. Supplemented by reference TRBV18 and TRBJ1-2, the full variable domain reads NAGVMQNPRHLVRRRGQEARLRCSPMKGHSHVYWYRQLPEEGLKFMVYLQKENIIDESGMPKERFSAEFPKEGPSILRIQQVVRGDSAAYFCASSPLVGAPGYGYTFGSGTRLTVV.

The chain has TRBV5-8 and TRBJ2-7, with 12 positions matching TRBD1. Germline V gene sequence: CDR1 SGHTS, CDR2 YDEGEE. CDR3 length: 16 amino acids. The V segment lost 5 bases and the J segment 6 bases; nucleotides outside the gene matches: 12. The CDR3 DNA reads TGTGCCAGCAGTTTTACTCCGGGACAGGGGGCCTTCGAGCAGTACTTC. It translates to CASSFTPGQGAFEQYF.

The rearrangement uses TRBV10-3 and TRBJ2-3; 9 bases match TRBD2. The ends lost 10 bases at V and 6 bases at J; junction bases unmatched: 11. The CDR3 has 14 residues. CDR1 is ENHRY, CDR2 SYGVKD, per germline. CDR3: CATLAGVTGDTQYF. CDR3 in DNA: TGTGCCACGTTAGCGGGAGTGACGGGGGATACGCAGTATTTT.

Here the CDR3 DNA reads TGTGCCAGCAGCCCAACATCCGGCCCCTCTGAAAAACTGTTTTTT. Translating gives CASSPTSGPSEKLFF. The gene calls are TRBV11-2 and TRBJ1-4; D is unresolved. Germline V CDR1 and CDR2: SGHAT, FQNNGV. The CDR3 contains 15 residues. Trimming cost V 5 bases and J 7 bases, with 17 bases left between them.

As concerns this clone: Other nucleotide sequences from this sample produce the same CDR3. The chain is built from TRBV6-5 and TRBJ2-2, with D possibly TRBD2 on 5 matching bases. The CDR3 loop spans 15 amino acids. V was trimmed by 6 bases and J by 4 bases, leaving 15 bases between them. Per the germline V gene, CDR1 is MNHEY and CDR2 is SVGAGI. The CDR3, as DNA: TGTGCCAGCAGCCTCAAGTCACGGGGCACCGGGGAGCTGTTTTTT. It encodes CASSLKSRGTGELFF.

This clone appeared a single time. The chain employs TRBV10-2 and TRBJ2-5, with D perhaps being TRBD1 or TRBD2 (6 bases each). The ends were cut back, 6 bases at V and 5 bases at J, with 16 bases in the middle. The CDR3 spans 14 residues. CDR1 and CDR2 from the germline V gene are WSHSY and SAAADI. The CDR3 here is CASRSNGGGETQYF. The CDR3 DNA sequence: TGCGCCAGCAGAAGTAACGGAGGGGGGGAGACCCAGTACTTC.

The genes are TRBV30 and TRBJ2-7, with D possibly matching TRBD1 (5 bases). Trimming removed 3 bases at V and 0 bases at J, with 9 bases between. Germline-derived CDR1 and CDR2 are GTSNPN and SVGIG (reference sequence). CDR3 length: 13 residues. CDR3 residues: CAWRDTFSYEQYF. In DNA, the CDR3 is TGTGCCTGGAGGGACACCTTCTCCTACGAGCAGTACTTC.

The chain links TRBV7-9 to TRBJ2-1; D is possibly TRBD1 (5 bases). Trimming removed 5 bases from V and 5 bases from J, with 16 bases in between. Germline V gives CDR1 SEHNR, CDR2 FQNEAQ (reference sequence). This CDR3 region has 15 residues. CDR3 sequence reads: CASSVLGVRDNEQFF. The CDR3 DNA is TGTGCCAGCAGCGTCCTAGGGGTTAGAGACAATGAGCAGTTCTTC.

This chain uses TRBV10-3 with TRBJ2-2; 9 positions match TRBD2. The CDR3 consists of 17 residues. With 3 bases clipped from V and 6 bases from J, the junction kept 11 bases outside the gene matches. Germline assignment: CDR1 ENHRY and CDR2 SYGVKD. CDR3 sequence reads: CAISDRVGVAGAGELFF. DNA for the CDR3: TGTGCCATCAGTGATAGGGTCGGAGTAGCGGGGGCCGGGGAGCTGTTTTTT.

This CDR3 reads CASSNTGAYEQYF. Written as DNA, the CDR3 is TGTGCCAGTAGTAACACAGGGGCCTACGAGCAGTACTTC. The gene calls are TRBV19 and TRBJ2-7; 7 bases are shared with TRBD1. The V gene's germline CDR1 is LNHDA and CDR2 SQIVND (reference sequence). The junction had 2 bases not matched to a gene; V was cut back by 4 bases and J by 2 bases. The CDR3 sequence is 13 residues long.

CDR3 amino acids: CASSKKTGKGGTEAFF. The CDR3, as DNA: TGTGCCAGCAGCAAAAAAACAGGGAAAGGAGGCACTGAAGCTTTCTTT. V is TRBV21-1 and J is TRBJ1-1; the table names TRBD1, a call not compared with the DNA. TRBV21-1 constitutes a pseudogene. There are 16 residues in the CDR3.

This chain uses TRBV7-2 with TRBJ2-7; no firm D call. Trimming left V 4 bases short and J 6 bases short, with 31 bases between. The CDR3 runs 19 residues. Germline CDR1 reads SGHTA; CDR2 reads FQGNSA. The CDR3 is CASSSRREPFTPSFGEQYF. The CDR3 DNA is TGTGCCAGCAGCTCTCGCCGAGAGCCGTTTACCCCTTCTTTTGGCGAGCAGTACTTC.

V gene TRBV10-3 combines with J gene TRBJ2-2; 10 bases align to TRBD2. The V gene's germline CDR1 is ENHRY and CDR2 SYGVKD. This CDR3 is 14 amino acids long. The V gene end was trimmed by 10 bases and the J gene end by 5 bases; junction bases not matched to a gene: 7. The CDR3 loop is CATSGREATGELFF. In DNA form, the CDR3 reads TGTGCCACCAGCGGGAGGGAGGCAACCGGGGAGCTGTTTTTT.

Regarding this clone: Other DNA sequences in this sample translate to the same CDR3. The rearrangement joins TRBV11-2 to TRBJ2-7, with D uncertain. Germline V gene data show CDR1 as SGHAT and CDR2 as FQNNGV. This CDR3 is 11 amino acids long. Trimming pared 5 bases from V and 4 bases from J, leaving 6 bases between. As DNA, the CDR3 is TGTGCCAGCAGCCCAGCATACGAGCAGTACTTC. It translates to CASSPAYEQYF.

The chain uses TRBV19 and TRBJ1-2, with TRBD1 matching 8 bases. Losses at the gene ends were 7 bases for V and 5 bases for J; bases not matched to a gene: 9. Germline CDR1 reads LNHDA; CDR2 reads SQIVND (reference sequence). The CDR3 covers 14 residues. CDR3 sequence: CASTVGQGIYGYTF. DNA of the CDR3: TGTGCCAGTACCGTCGGACAGGGAATATATGGCTACACCTTC.

The V and J genes are TRBV10-3 and TRBJ2-7; 8 bases fit TRBD1. The CDR3 is 14 amino acids. CDR1 and CDR2 (germline): ENHRY, SYGVKD. J gave up 1 base and V 6 bases, and 5 bases lay outside the gene matches. DNA of the CDR3: TGTGCCATCAGGAAGGGGACAGGTTCCTACGAGCAGTACTTC. Translating it yields CAIRKGTGSYEQYF.

For this clone: The sample carries other DNA sequences with the same CDR3. The V gene is TRBV28, the J gene TRBJ1-1, with D perhaps TRBD1 (6 bases). The CDR3 runs 15 residues. Deletions cut 3 bases from V and 0 bases from J, with 11 bases between. Germline assignment: CDR1 MDHEN and CDR2 SYDVKM. The CDR3 loop reads CASSLGGHLNTEAFF. The CDR3 DNA reads as TGTGCCAGCAGTTTGGGGGGACACCTGAACACTGAAGCTTTCTTT.

This rearrangement joins TRBV5-4 to TRBJ2-3, with D perhaps TRBD1 (5 bases). Germline-derived CDR1 and CDR2 are SGHNT and YYREEE (reference sequence). V lost 6 bases and J lost 0, with 17 bases in between. The CDR3 length is 16 residues. This CDR3 reads CASNSKGPGSTDTQYF. CDR3 nucleotide sequence: TGTGCCAGCAACTCCAAGGGCCCAGGGAGCACAGATACGCAGTATTTT.

The chain couples TRBV19 to TRBJ1-5, with no clear D. The germline V and J ends were trimmed by 3 bases and 5 bases, with 20 bases remaining between them. This CDR3 comprises 17 residues. Germline V gives CDR1 LNHDA, CDR2 SQIVND (reference sequence). The CDR3 region has the DNA TGTGCCAGTAGTATCGGCCCCGGCCTAAGGAAGGATCAGCCCCAGCATTTT. Protein sequence: CASSIGPGLRKDQPQHF.

This sequence joins TRBV7-9 and TRBJ1-1; unclear D gene. This CDR3 has 12 amino acids. V shed 1 base and J shed 10 bases, with 10 bases lying between them. Germline V CDR1 and CDR2: SEHNR, FQNEAQ (reference sequence). The CDR3, as DNA: TGTGCCAGCAGCTTAGAGGGTCTCGTAGCTTTCTTT. Protein: CASSLEGLVAFF.

The chain carries TRBV6-5 and TRBJ1-1; no clear D gene. This CDR3 region has 12 residues. V lost 9 bases and J 1 base, leaving 9 bases between the germline ends. Germline V CDR1 and CDR2: MNHEY, SVGAGI. Written as DNA, the CDR3 is TGTGCCAGTTCTTTGCCGAACACTGAAGCTTTCTTT. Encoded protein: CASSLPNTEAFF.

This rearrangement joins TRBV7-6 to TRBJ1-2; no clear D. V was pared by 5 bases and J by 0 bases, with 10 bases between. The germline gives CDR1 SGHVS, CDR2 FNYEAQ. This CDR3 is built from 14 residues. CDR3 bases: TGTGCCAGCAGCCCCCTAGCAGCTAACTATGGCTACACCTTC. The encoded protein is CASSPLAANYGYTF.

This chain joins TRBV11-2 and TRBJ2-1; weak D call: TRBD1 (6 bases). This CDR3 comprises 15 residues. The germline V gene encodes CDR1 SGHAT and CDR2 FQNNGV. V was cut by 3 bases and J by 3 bases, with 12 bases left in between. As DNA, the CDR3 is TGTGCCAGCAGCTTGTCAGGGGTTGGCTACAATGAGCAGTTCTTC. Its translation: CASSLSGVGYNEQFF.

This clone has just one count. The J gene is TRBJ2-1, the V gene TRBV5-1, with a possible D match to TRBD2 (5 bases). Trimming shortened V by 1 base and J by 0 bases, and 8 bases separated the two germline ends. The V gene's germline CDR1 is SGHRS and CDR2 YFSETQ. This CDR3 spans 15 amino acids. In DNA, the CDR3 is TGCGCCAGCAGCTTGAGTGCGGGCTCCTACAATGAGCAGTTCTTC. It codes for CASSLSAGSYNEQFF.